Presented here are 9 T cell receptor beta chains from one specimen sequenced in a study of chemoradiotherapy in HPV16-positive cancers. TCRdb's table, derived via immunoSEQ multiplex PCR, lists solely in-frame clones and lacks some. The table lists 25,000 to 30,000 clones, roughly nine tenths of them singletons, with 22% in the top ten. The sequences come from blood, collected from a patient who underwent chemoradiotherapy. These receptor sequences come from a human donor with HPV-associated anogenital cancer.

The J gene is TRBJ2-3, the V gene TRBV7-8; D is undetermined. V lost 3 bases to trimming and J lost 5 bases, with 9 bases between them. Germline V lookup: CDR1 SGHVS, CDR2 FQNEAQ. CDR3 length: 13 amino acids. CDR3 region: CASSFDSRDTQYF. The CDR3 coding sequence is TGTGCCAGCAGCTTCGATAGCCGAGATACGCAGTATTTT.

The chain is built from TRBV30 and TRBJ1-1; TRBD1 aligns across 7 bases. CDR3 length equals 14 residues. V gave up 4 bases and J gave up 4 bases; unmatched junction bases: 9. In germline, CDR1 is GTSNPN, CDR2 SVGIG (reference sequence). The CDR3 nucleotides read TGTGCCTGGAAACGACAGGGTTGGGTCACTGAAGCTTTCTTT. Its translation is CAWKRQGWVTEAFF.

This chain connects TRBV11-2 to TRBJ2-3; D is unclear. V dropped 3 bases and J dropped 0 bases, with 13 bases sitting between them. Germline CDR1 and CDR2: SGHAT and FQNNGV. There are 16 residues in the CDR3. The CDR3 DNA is TGTGCCAGCAGCTTTAGTACTCGCCGTAGCACAGATACGCAGTATTTT. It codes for CASSFSTRRSTDTQYF.

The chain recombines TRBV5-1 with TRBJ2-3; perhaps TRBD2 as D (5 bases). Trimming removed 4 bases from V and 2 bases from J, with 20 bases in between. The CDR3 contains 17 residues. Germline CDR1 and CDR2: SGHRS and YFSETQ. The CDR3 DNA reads TGCGCCAGCAGCCCACTCGGGGTGGGCAGAACCACAGATACGCAGTATTTT. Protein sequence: CASSPLGVGRTTDTQYF.

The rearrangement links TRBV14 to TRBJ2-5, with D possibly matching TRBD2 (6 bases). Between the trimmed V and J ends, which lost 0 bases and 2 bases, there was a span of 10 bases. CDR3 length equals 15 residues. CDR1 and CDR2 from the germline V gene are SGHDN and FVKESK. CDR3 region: CASSQDRGRQETQYF. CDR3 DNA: TGTGCCAGCAGCCAAGATCGAGGGAGGCAAGAGACCCAGTACTTC.

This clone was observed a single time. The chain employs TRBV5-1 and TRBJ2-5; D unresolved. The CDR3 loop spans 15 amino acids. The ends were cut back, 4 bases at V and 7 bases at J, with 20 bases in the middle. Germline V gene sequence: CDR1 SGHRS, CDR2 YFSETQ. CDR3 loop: CASSPSGVTTGTQYF. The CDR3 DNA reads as TGCGCCAGCAGCCCGAGTGGGGTCACGACGGGGACCCAGTACTTC.

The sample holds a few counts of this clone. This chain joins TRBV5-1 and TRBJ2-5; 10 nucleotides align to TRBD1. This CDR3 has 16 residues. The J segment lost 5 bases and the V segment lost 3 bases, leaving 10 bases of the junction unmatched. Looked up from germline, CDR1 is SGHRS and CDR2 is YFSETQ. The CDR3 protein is CASSSVGQGMRETQYF. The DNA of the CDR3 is TGCGCCAGCAGCTCGGTGGGACAGGGGATGAGGGAGACCCAGTACTTC.

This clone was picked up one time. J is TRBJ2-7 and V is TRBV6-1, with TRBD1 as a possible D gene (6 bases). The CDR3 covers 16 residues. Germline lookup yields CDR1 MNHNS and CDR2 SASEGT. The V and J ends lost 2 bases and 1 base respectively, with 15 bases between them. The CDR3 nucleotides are TGTGCCAGCAGTGAATTAACCTGGACAGCTTCCTACGAGCAGTACTTC. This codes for CASSELTWTASYEQYF.

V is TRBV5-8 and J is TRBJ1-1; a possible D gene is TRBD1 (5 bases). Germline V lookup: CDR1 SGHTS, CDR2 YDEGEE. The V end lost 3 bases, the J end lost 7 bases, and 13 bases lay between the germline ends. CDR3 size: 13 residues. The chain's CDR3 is CASSSRQFLEAFF. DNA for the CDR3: TGTGCCAGCAGCTCAAGACAGTTTCTTGAAGCTTTCTTT. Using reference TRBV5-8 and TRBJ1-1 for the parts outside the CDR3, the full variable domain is EAGVTQSPTHLIKTRGQQATLRCSPISGHTSVYWYQQALGLGLQFLLWYDEGEERNRGNFPPRFSGRQFPNYSSELNVNALELEDSALYLCASSSRQFLEAFFGQGTRLTVV.